This T cell receptor beta chain was observed in a study of control samples from healthy donors and cancer patients. Using immunoSEQ multiplex PCR, the repertoire was profiled, and TCRdb retains in-frame clones only, with some absent. The sample has just over 150,000 clones; 85% to 95% are singletons. The sequenced sample consisted of blood. The TCR sequence derives from a man in his fifties in good health.

In nucleotides, the CDR3 is TGTGCCAGCAGCTCACTAGCTCCTGAGGGGAATGAGCAGTTCTTC. Translation: CASSSLAPEGNEQFF. V and J are TRBV5-6 and TRBJ2-1, with a weak D call TRBD2 (6 bases). This CDR3 has 15 residues. Looked up from germline, CDR1 is SGHDT and CDR2 is YYEEEE. V was pared by 3 bases and J by 7 bases, with 17 bases between.